This T cell receptor beta chain was observed in a study of monozygotic twins with inflammatory bowel disease. General observations from the study: Support was lacking for any single strong IBD-associated signal or clonotype. Reduced clonotype sharing with other individuals was observed in IBD patients relative to healthy twins, especially with disease activity.

Researchers isolated total RNA from whole blood without sorting T cells. The CDR3 has 13 amino acids. Germline V gives CDR1 SEHNR, CDR2 FQNEAQ (reference sequence). In regard to this clonotype: Its antigen is as yet unknown.

An amount of 3,500 to 4,500 ng of total RNA was used for each TCR library. Reprocessing the 5' RACE reads, TCRdb reports a single entry for every CDR3 protein and omits DNA. The data show 310,000 or so distinct CDR3 sequences, and the top ten clones hold under 2.5%. The TCR sequence derives from a human donor with ulcerative colitis or Crohn's disease, or a healthy co-twin of an affected twin (not recorded which). The chain has TRBV7-9 and TRBJ2-1; TCRdb proposes TRBD2, but this gene call is untestable without DNA. The sequenced sample was blood. The CDR3 region is CASSPGTDNEQFF.